This TCR beta chain was recovered during a study of PD-L1 blockade in urothelial cancer. The repertoire was sequenced with immunoSEQ multiplex PCR; TCRdb's copy has only in-frame clones and lacks some. The data contain about 35,000 clones, about a third of them singletons. The sequence was collected from a man aged 55 to 70 with urothelial cancer. The specimen comprised tumor tissue, sampled before atezolizumab (anti-PD-L1) treatment.

DNA for the CDR3: TGTGCCAGCAGCCCCCGACTAGCGGGAGACAGCGAGACCCAGTACTTC. It encodes CASSPRLAGDSETQYF. The gene calls are TRBV9 and TRBJ2-5; 12 bases line up with TRBD2. The CDR3 sequence is 16 residues long. In germline, CDR1 is SGDLS, CDR2 YYNGEE. The V and J ends lost 4 bases and 5 bases, in that order; junction bases with no gene match: 9.